The 11 T cell receptor beta chains given below trace back to one sample, sequenced in a study of cytomegalovirus exposure and HLA in healthy donors. This PCR relied on a set of 60 Vbeta primers and 13 Jbeta primers. Clones were sequenced by immunoSEQ multiplex PCR, and TCRdb holds only the in-frame ones, with some missing. Found here are about 76,000 clones, 70% to 80% of them singletons; the top ten hold roughly 2.5%. The material sequenced was PBMCs. These receptors all come from a man younger than 45 in good health and CMV-seronegative.

This clone came up a few times. The J gene is TRBJ2-3, the V gene TRBV6-1; 7 nucleotides line up with TRBD1. The ends lost 1 base at V and 3 bases at J; junction bases unmatched: 4. The CDR3 covers 15 residues. Germline V CDR1 and CDR2: MNHNS, SASEGT. The CDR3: CASSEEQGKTDTQYF. CDR3 DNA: TGTGCCAGCAGTGAAGAACAGGGGAAGACAGATACGCAGTATTTT.

This chain connects TRBV5-1 to TRBJ2-1; TRBD2 agrees at 8 bases. Germline V gives CDR1 SGHRS, CDR2 YFSETQ. Trimming cost V 1 base and J 4 bases; bases outside gene matches: 13. The CDR3 sequence is 18 residues long. The CDR3 DNA is TGCGCCAGCAGCTTGACCTTACAGGGCCAGCGGGGGTACAATGAGCAGTTCTTC. Protein product: CASSLTLQGQRGYNEQFF.

Remarks on this clone: This CDR3 is also generated by other DNA sequences in the sample. The chain couples TRBV4-2 to TRBJ2-7, with D maybe TRBD1 (6 bases). Germline assignment: CDR1 LGHNA and CDR2 YNFKEQ. The ends were cut back, 6 bases at V and 3 bases at J, with 21 bases in the middle. The CDR3 sequence is 16 residues long. CDR3 protein: CASSPAASGTNYEQYF. The CDR3 DNA reads as TGTGCCAGCAGTCCGGCCGCCTCCGGGACAAACTACGAGCAGTACTTC.

This clone showed up just once. This chain joins TRBV21-1 and TRBJ2-1; the D call in the table, TRBD2, was not verified against the DNA. TRBV21-1 is an annotated pseudogene. The CDR3 extends over 15 amino acids. The DNA of the CDR3 is TGTGCCAGCCTGAAGAAAGCGCTAGTGCGCCGTGAGCAGTTCTTC. Its translation is CASLKKALVRREQFF.

V usage is TRBV6-6 and J usage is TRBJ1-1; D call uncertain. This CDR3 is 13 amino acids long. Germline CDR1 reads MNHNY; CDR2 reads SVGAGI (reference sequence). V shed 4 bases and J shed 1 base, with 7 bases lying between them. The CDR3 coding sequence is TGTGCCAGCAGTTGGCGGTCGAACACTGAAGCTTTCTTT. This encodes CASSWRSNTEAFF.

The chain recombines TRBV19 with TRBJ1-1; no reliable D call. CDR1 LNHDA and CDR2 SQIVND come from the germline V gene (reference sequence). The CDR3 is made up of 13 amino acids. V lost 9 bases, J lost 4 bases, and 15 bases lay in between. This CDR3 reads CARPRRQCTEAFF. The CDR3, as DNA: TGTGCCAGACCCCGCCGACAATGCACTGAAGCTTTCTTT.

This clone was picked up a small number of times. The V gene is TRBV11-2, the J gene TRBJ2-7; D gene uncertain. CDR1 is SGHAT and CDR2 is FQNNGV in the germline V gene. The V gene lost 5 bases and the J gene lost 7 bases, with 9 bases spanning the gap. The CDR3 spans 11 residues. As DNA, the CDR3 is TGTGCCAGCAGCCCGAGCCGGGAGCAGTACTTC. Amino acid sequence: CASSPSREQYF.

The J gene is TRBJ2-5, the V gene TRBV6-1, with 8 bases that match TRBD2. V trimming: 7 bases; J trimming: 2 bases; junction bases outside the gene matches: 6. The CDR3 covers 14 residues. The germline CDR1 and CDR2 sequences are MNHNS and SASEGT. The DNA of the CDR3 is TGTGCCAGCACTGGCGGGGGGCGGCAAGAGACCCAGTACTTC. It is translated as CASTGGGRQETQYF.

The rearrangement joins TRBV6-5 to TRBJ1-1; 9 bases line up with TRBD1. V shed 6 bases and J 5 bases; nucleotides not matched to a gene: 7. The CDR3 has 14 residues. The germline CDR1 and CDR2 sequences are MNHEY and SVGAGI. DNA for the CDR3: TGTGCCAGCAGCTCGACAGGGGGAGGGACTGAAGCTTTCTTT. Translation: CASSSTGGGTEAFF.

This chain connects TRBV9 to TRBJ1-1; 8 positions match TRBD1. CDR1 is SGDLS, CDR2 YYNGEE, per germline. The V gene end was trimmed by 2 bases and the J gene end by 4 bases; junction bases not matched to a gene: 7. There are 15 residues in the CDR3. This chain's CDR3 is CASSVGQGGGTEAFF. In DNA form, the CDR3 reads TGTGCCAGCAGCGTTGGACAGGGAGGTGGCACTGAAGCTTTCTTT. The full variable domain, completed using reference TRBV9 and TRBJ1-1, is DSGVTQTPKHLITATGQRVTLRCSPRSGDLSVYWYQQSLDQGLQFLIQYYNGEERAKGNILERFSAQQFPDLHSELNLSSLELGDSALYFCASSVGQGGGTEAFFGQGTRLTVV.

The table lists this clone with a count of one. The V and J genes are TRBV9 and TRBJ2-3; TRBD2 agrees at 11 bases. The length of the CDR3 is 16 residues. V dropped 3 bases and J dropped 0; count of bases not matched to a gene: 3. Germline V gene sequence: CDR1 SGDLS, CDR2 YYNGEE. The CDR3 spells CASSGLAGGSTDTQYF. CDR3 DNA sequence: TGTGCCAGCAGCGGGCTAGCGGGAGGAAGCACAGATACGCAGTATTTT.